This T cell receptor beta chain derives from a study of radiation and T cells in renal cell carcinoma. Broader study findings: Top 100 clonotypes averaged approximately 50% in irradiated versus about 43% in nephrectomy-only tumors. No pretreatment tumor biopsies were available for baseline clonotypes.

Sequenced by immunoSEQ multiplex PCR; TCRdb stores in-frame clones only, minus some. The sample has about 12,000 clones, 33% seen once. This CDR3 has 20 amino acids. J gave up 3 bases and V 4 bases, and 20 bases lay outside the gene matches. Germline CDR1 PRHDT, CDR2 FYEKMQ (reference sequence). Treatment: 15 Gy SBRT to primary tumor, nephrectomy 4 weeks later. Nephrectomy followed 15 Gy stereotactic body radiation by 4 weeks. This clone was observed a handful of times. Its antigen remains unidentified. The source material was tumor tissue, sampled from a patient whose treatment included radiotherapy and nephrectomy. This chain links TRBV13 with TRBJ2-3, with TRBD2 identical over 9 bases. The sequence derives from a man aged 60-69 years with renal cell carcinoma. The CDR3 sequence is CASSSNQPTLAGEATDTQYF. As DNA, the CDR3 is TGTGCCAGCAGCTCTAACCAACCTACCTTAGCGGGAGAGGCAACAGATACGCAGTATTTT.